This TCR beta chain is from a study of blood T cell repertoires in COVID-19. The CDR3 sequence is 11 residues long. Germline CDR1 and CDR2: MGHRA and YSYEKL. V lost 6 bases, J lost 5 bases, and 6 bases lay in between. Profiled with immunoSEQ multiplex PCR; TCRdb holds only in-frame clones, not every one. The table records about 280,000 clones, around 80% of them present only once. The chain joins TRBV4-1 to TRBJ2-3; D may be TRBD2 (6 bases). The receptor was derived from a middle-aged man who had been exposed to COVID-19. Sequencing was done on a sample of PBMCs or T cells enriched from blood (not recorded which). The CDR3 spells CASREGDTQYF. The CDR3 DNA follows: TGCGCCAGCAGGGAGGGAGATACGCAGTATTTT.